Listed here are 25 T cell receptor beta chains from one sample, sequenced in a study of T cells in Graves' hyperthyroidism and ophthalmopathy. RNA transcripts yielded amplified TCR beta CDR3 regions. The HTBI set primed first-round TCR CDR3 RT-PCR. TCRdb passed the multiplex PCR reads through MiXCR, listing each CDR3 protein once. The sample includes hundreds of thousands of distinct CDR3 sequences, roughly 20% seen only once; the top ten take 16%. Sequencing input: blood. These receptors were obtained from a woman in her 50s with Graves' hyperthyroidism that later progressed to Graves' ophthalmopathy.

This clonotype has ten or more counts. The chain joins TRBV6-1 to TRBJ1-6, with a tentative D call TRBD1 (6 bases). V was pared by 4 bases and J by 9 bases, with 13 bases between. From germline, CDR1 is MNHNS and CDR2 SASEGT. CDR3 length equals 14 residues. Written as DNA, the CDR3 is TGTGCCAGCAGTGTGGGCTACAGGGCTTCACCCCTCCACTTT. Protein: CASSVGYRASPLHF.

This clonotype has more than one count but fewer than ten. The V call is TRBV9, the J call TRBJ2-3; unclear D gene. Per germline, CDR1 SGDLS and CDR2 YYNGEE. The CDR3 has 15 residues. V was shortened by 3 bases and J by 5 bases, with 16 bases between the two germline ends. Here the CDR3 DNA reads TGTGCCAGCAGCGCGCACGGAATTGAAGAAGATACGCAGTATTTT. Translated, it gives CASSAHGIEEDTQYF.

In this sample, this clonotype turned up a few times. The rearrangement joins TRBV7-2 to TRBJ1-4; D unresolved. CDR3 length: 14 amino acids. Germline V CDR1 and CDR2: SGHTA, FQGNSA. V was clipped by 2 bases and J by 0 bases, with 4 bases between them. The CDR3 nucleotides read TGTGCCAGCAGCTTATTCACAACTAATGAAAAACTGTTTTTT. This gives the protein CASSLFTTNEKLFF. The whole variable domain, remainder taken from reference TRBV7-2 and TRBJ1-4, is GAGVSQSPSNKVTEKGKDVELRCDPISGHTALYWYRQSLGQGLEFLIYFQGNSAPDKSGLPSDRFSAERTGGSVSTLTIQRTQQEDSAVYLCASSLFTTNEKLFFGSGTQLSVL.

This clonotype showed up just a few times. The CDR3, as DNA: TGTGCCAGTAGTATCGGGGCAGGGACGAACACTGAAGCTTTCTTT. Its protein product is CASSIGAGTNTEAFF. This rearrangement joins TRBV19 to TRBJ1-1; the D gene is possibly TRBD1 (5 bases). Trimming took off 3 bases at V and 1 base at J, with 12 bases between the two ends. CDR3 size: 15 residues. Germline CDR1 LNHDA, CDR2 SQIVND (reference sequence).

V usage is TRBV19 and J usage is TRBJ2-2, with a tentative D call TRBD1 (6 bases). Germline V gene sequence: CDR1 LNHDA, CDR2 SQIVND (reference sequence). The CDR3 totals 15 residues. Trimming cost V 5 bases and J 8 bases, with 18 bases left between them. The CDR3 bases are TGTGCCAGTAGTCTCGCAGGGGATGGAGTGGGGGAGCTGTTTTTT. Residues: CASSLAGDGVGELFF.

This clonotype was recorded many times. The rearrangement joins TRBV2 to TRBJ1-4; a weak D match, TRBD1 (5 bases). Germline V gene data show CDR1 as SNHLY and CDR2 as FYNNEI. The length of the CDR3 is 14 residues. Trimming pared 11 bases from V and 7 bases from J, leaving 20 bases between. The CDR3 reads CAVSQGDGREKLFF. The DNA for the CDR3 is TGTGCCGTTTCCCAGGGAGACGGTCGTGAAAAACTGTTTTTT.

This clonotype was seen at least ten times. The CDR3 coding sequence is TGTGCCAGCAGCCCGCGGCTAGCGGGGGGGCTCAATGAGCAGTTCTTC. This translates into CASSPRLAGGLNEQFF. The chain is built from TRBV11-3 and TRBJ2-1, with 12 bases fitting TRBD2. Germline CDR1 SGHNT, CDR2 YENEEA. V was pared by 5 bases and J by 6 bases, with 8 bases of the junction left unmatched. The CDR3 has 16 residues.

The V gene is TRBV30, the J gene TRBJ1-2; 7 nucleotides line up with TRBD1. Germline CDR1 GTSNPN, CDR2 SVGIG (reference sequence). CDR3 length: 15 residues. Trimming took 0 bases from V and 4 from J; bases not matched to a gene: 8. The CDR3 spells CAWSVSTGWSYGYTF. The CDR3 DNA is TGTGCCTGGAGTGTATCGACAGGGTGGTCCTATGGCTACACCTTC.

In the case of this clonotype: At one boundary the junction diverges from the germline segment, which might be a read error. V gene TRBV6-1 combines with J gene TRBJ2-7; the match to TRBD1 covers 7 bases. Germline V gene data show CDR1 as MNHNS and CDR2 as SASEGT. CDR3 length: 15 residues. The CDR3: CASIKGTVGLGEQYF. Here the CDR3 DNA reads TGCGCCAGCATAAAGGGGACAGTAGGGTTGGGGGAGCAGTACTTC.

In this sample, this clonotype turned up a few times. The chain combines TRBV19 with TRBJ2-2; 9 positions agree with TRBD2. Trimming at V came to 3 bases and at J to 5 bases, leaving 7 bases not matched to a gene. The V gene's germline CDR1 is LNHDA and CDR2 SQIVND (reference sequence). The CDR3 runs to 16 residues. The chain's CDR3 is CASSIFAGGGTGELFF. CDR3 DNA sequence: TGTGCCAGTAGTATCTTCGCGGGGGGGGGTACCGGGGAGCTGTTTTTT. Looking up the rest from reference TRBV19 and TRBJ2-2 gives the full variable domain: DGGITQSPKYLFRKEGQNVTLSCEQNLNHDAMYWYRQDPGQGLRLIYYSQIVNDFQKGDIAEGYSVSREKKESFPLTVTSAQKNPTAFYLCASSIFAGGGTGELFFGEGSRLTVL.

The rearrangement links TRBV12-3 or TRBV12-4 to TRBJ1-5, with D perhaps TRBD1 (5 bases). The CDR3 contains 16 residues. Trimming cost V 5 bases and J 6 bases, with 20 bases left between them. The CDR3 coding sequence is TGTGCCAGCAGTCCCTCCTCGGGGGGTTCAGGTCAGCCCCAGCATTTT. Its protein is CASSPSSGGSGQPQHF.

The rearrangement uses TRBV6-2 or TRBV6-3 and TRBJ2-1; the match to TRBD2 covers 12 bases. J gave up 6 bases and V 5 bases, and 8 bases lay outside the gene matches. This CDR3 region has 16 residues. Germline V gene data show CDR1 as MNHEY and CDR2 as SVGEGT. Here the CDR3 DNA reads TGTGCCAGCAGTCCTCGAACTAGCGGGGGGCCCAATGAGCAGTTCTTC. Translation: CASSPRTSGGPNEQFF.

V and J are TRBV5-1 and TRBJ2-1; the D is unclear. The CDR3 extends over 14 amino acids. The germline V and J ends were trimmed by 5 bases and 7 bases, with 16 bases remaining between them. The germline gives CDR1 SGHRS, CDR2 YFSETQ. This CDR3 reads CASRIGSPRNEQFF. DNA of the CDR3: TGCGCCAGCAGAATCGGCAGCCCGAGGAATGAGCAGTTCTTC. The full variable domain, rest sourced from reference TRBV5-1 and TRBJ2-1, is KAGVTQTPRYLIKTRGQQVTLSCSPISGHRSVSWYQQTPGQGLQFLFEYFSETQRNKGNFPGRFSGRQFSNSRSEMNVSTLELGDSALYLCASRIGSPRNEQFFGPGTRLTVL.

This clonotype showed up just a few times. V usage is TRBV2 and J usage is TRBJ2-6; the match to TRBD1 covers 8 bases. V lost 3 bases, J lost 2 bases, and 6 bases stayed unmatched. The CDR3 is made up of 17 amino acids. Germline V lookup: CDR1 SNHLY, CDR2 FYNNEI. CDR3 loop: CASSDRTGLAGANVLTF. CDR3 nucleotides: TGTGCCAGCAGTGATAGGACAGGGCTGGCTGGGGCCAACGTCCTGACTTTC.

This clonotype was counted between two and nine times. The rearrangement uses TRBV7-9 and TRBJ1-1; TRBD1 aligns across 8 bases. V lost 3 bases, J lost 5 bases, and 11 bases stayed unmatched. This CDR3 contains 16 residues. Germline CDR1 and CDR2: SEHNR and FQNEAQ (reference sequence). CDR3 residues: CASSLIPTGEGTEAFF. In nucleotides, the CDR3 is TGTGCCAGCAGCTTGATTCCGACAGGGGAAGGGACTGAAGCTTTCTTT.

As regards this clonotype: Just one base apart from a much larger clone, this may be a read error. This chain uses TRBV20-1 with TRBJ2-1; no clear D gene. CDR1 and CDR2 from the germline V gene are DFQATT and SNEGSKA (reference sequence). Between the trimmed V and J ends, which lost 0 bases and 9 bases, there was a span of 15 bases. CDR3 size: 14 residues. The CDR3: CSARDPQRTSEQFF. The CDR3 region has the DNA TGCAGTGCTAGAGACCCACAGAGAACCAGTGAGCAGTTCTTC.

The chain recombines TRBV9 with TRBJ1-3; possible D gene TRBD1, 6 bases. V was trimmed by 4 bases and J by 0 bases, leaving 11 bases between them. This CDR3 contains 15 residues. Germline V lookup: CDR1 SGDLS, CDR2 YYNGEE. The CDR3 DNA is TGTGCCAGCAGCTACGACAGGAGCTCTGGAAACACCATATATTTT. Its translation: CASSYDRSSGNTIYF.

The chain links TRBV14 to TRBJ2-7; D gene unclear. Trimming stripped 4 bases from V and 1 base from J, with 8 bases between. The CDR3 totals 13 residues. Germline V gives CDR1 SGHDN, CDR2 FVKESK. This chain's CDR3 is CASSRDVSYEQYF. As DNA, the CDR3 is TGTGCCAGCAGCCGAGACGTTTCCTACGAGCAGTACTTC.

This clonotype was counted a few times. The V and J genes are TRBV5-1 and TRBJ2-3; 8 positions agree with TRBD2. Germline CDR1 reads SGHRS; CDR2 reads YFSETQ. The CDR3 loop spans 14 amino acids. J was trimmed by 6 bases and V by 2 bases; bases with no gene match: 5. The CDR3 DNA reads as TGCGCCAGCAGCTTTAGCGGGGCAGGGGATACGCAGTATTTT. Translated, it gives CASSFSGAGDTQYF.

The rearrangement links TRBV10-3 to TRBJ1-1; TRBD1 matches 7 bases. The junction had 8 bases not matched to a gene; V was cut back by 10 bases and J by 3 bases. The CDR3 covers 13 residues. Per germline, CDR1 ENHRY and CDR2 SYGVKD. Written as DNA, the CDR3 is TGTGCCACCACAGGGGCAGGGGACACTGAAGCTTTCTTT. Residues: CATTGAGDTEAFF.

This chain joins TRBV3-1 and TRBJ2-2; 7 bases match TRBD1. CDR1 and CDR2 (germline): LGHDT, YNNKEL (reference sequence). The CDR3 consists of 17 residues. The junction had 9 bases not matched to a gene; V was cut back by 4 bases and J by 1 base. The CDR3 nucleotides read TGTGCCAGCAGCCCCTCTAGAGGGGGCGGGAACACCGGGGAGCTGTTTTTT. This codes for CASSPSRGGGNTGELFF. The whole variable domain, filled in from reference TRBV3-1 and TRBJ2-2, reads DTAVSQTPKYLVTQMGNDKSIKCEQNLGHDTMYWYKQDSKKFLKIMFSYNNKELIINETVPNRFSPKSPDKAHLNLHINSLELGDSAVYFCASSPSRGGGNTGELFFGEGSRLTVL.

This clonotype was found a few times. The gene calls are TRBV15 and TRBJ1-2, with 7 bases fitting TRBD1. Trimming cost V 1 base and J 0 bases; bases outside gene matches: 2. Germline V gene lookup returns CDR1 LNHNV and CDR2 YYDKDF (reference sequence). This CDR3 has 15 residues. The CDR3 loop is CATSRGGTANYGYTF. CDR3 nucleotide sequence: TGTGCCACCAGCAGAGGAGGGACAGCTAACTATGGCTACACCTTC.

The rearrangement uses TRBV6-2 or TRBV6-3 and TRBJ1-1; D call uncertain. Germline lookup yields CDR1 MNHEY and CDR2 SVGEGT. The ends were cut back, 5 bases at V and 2 bases at J, with 15 bases in the middle. The CDR3 is 15 amino acids. The CDR3 loop reads CASSPRPEGNTEAFF. CDR3 DNA: TGTGCCAGCAGTCCACGACCGGAGGGTAACACTGAAGCTTTCTTT.

In its sample, this clonotype was seen many times. This rearrangement joins TRBV5-5 to TRBJ2-7, with 10 bases that match TRBD2. Trimming took 0 bases from V and 3 from J; bases not matched to a gene: 3. This CDR3 contains 15 residues. Germline V gives CDR1 SGHKS, CDR2 YYEKEE (reference sequence). The CDR3 DNA is TGTGCCAGCAGCTTGGATGCTAGCGGGGGCTACGAGCAGTACTTC. Amino acid sequence: CASSLDASGGYEQYF.

The chain links TRBV12-3 or TRBV12-4 to TRBJ2-5; D gene unclear. V lost 2 bases and J 5 bases, leaving 6 bases between the germline ends. The CDR3 spans 12 residues. This CDR3 reads CASSLNVETQYF. The CDR3 coding sequence is TGTGCCAGCAGTTTAAACGTCGAGACCCAGTACTTC.